This T cell receptor beta chain was recovered during a study of CD8 T cells in ankylosing spondylitis. Whole-study results and caveats: Disease-linked clones were reportedly significantly enriched in matched ankylosing spondylitis synovial fluid. The disease-linked clones had a CD8+ phenotype and low blood frequencies. Characteristic, it appeared, of ankylosing spondylitis blood was a TCR beta motif of 7 or 8 highly homologous variants.

TCRdb passed the 5' RACE reads through MiXCR, listing each CDR3 protein once. Of under 200,000 distinct CDR3 sequences in the sample, roughly 10% were seen once. The CDR3 spans 15 residues. The V end lost 2 bases, the J end lost 5 bases, and 16 bases lay between the germline ends. CDR1 is WSHSY and CDR2 is SAAADI in the germline V gene. As to this clonotype: Its antigen is unknown.

The chain recombines TRBV10-2 with TRBJ2-7; a possible D gene is TRBD2 (6 bases). The TCR sequence derives from a male donor with ankylosing spondylitis or in good health (not recorded which). The sequenced sample was blood, either unsorted or a sorted T cell fraction (not recorded which). This CDR3 is CASSERAGKPDEQYF. The CDR3 DNA is TGCGCCAGCAGTGAGAGGGCGGGAAAACCCGACGAGCAGTACTTC.